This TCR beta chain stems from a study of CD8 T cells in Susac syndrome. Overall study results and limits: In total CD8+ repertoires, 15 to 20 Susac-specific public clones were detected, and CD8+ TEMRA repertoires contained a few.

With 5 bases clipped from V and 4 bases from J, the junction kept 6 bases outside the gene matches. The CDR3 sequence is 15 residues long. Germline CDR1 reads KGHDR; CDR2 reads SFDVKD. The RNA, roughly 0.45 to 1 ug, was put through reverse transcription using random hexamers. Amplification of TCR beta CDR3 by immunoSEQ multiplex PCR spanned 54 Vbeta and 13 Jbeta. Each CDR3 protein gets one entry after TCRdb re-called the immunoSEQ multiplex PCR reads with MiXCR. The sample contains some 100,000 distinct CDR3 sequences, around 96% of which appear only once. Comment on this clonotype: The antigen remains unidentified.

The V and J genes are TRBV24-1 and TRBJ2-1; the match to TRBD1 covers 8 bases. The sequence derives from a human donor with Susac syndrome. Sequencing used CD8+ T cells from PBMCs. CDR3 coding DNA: TGTGCCACCAGTGCGGCCAGGGGGCCTTACAATGAGCAGTTCTTC. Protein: CATSAARGPYNEQFF.